These 22 T cell receptor beta chains share one sample of origin, sequenced in a study of blood T cell repertoires in COVID-19 (dated by TCRdb to the early 2020s). Library prep was done by the immunoSEQ multiplex PCR assay. TCRdb retrieved this table from immuneACCESS and kept in-frame rearrangements only. Not all clones are present; in checked studies, unresolved V genes account for under half, and no reason is known for the remainder. This sample has roughly 50,000 clones in its table, and about nine tenths of those were observed once. The ten largest clones add up to under 9% of the sample. The sample was peripheral blood. These receptors were obtained from a woman aged 40 to 50 with active COVID-19.

This clone appeared once. The CDR3, as DNA: TGTGCCAGTACGTCGACTAGCGGGGGGACCGGGGAGCTGTTTTTT. Amino acids: CASTSTSGGTGELFF. The chain is built from TRBV19 and TRBJ2-2, with 13 bases identical to TRBD2. Germline V lookup: CDR1 LNHDA, CDR2 SQIVND (reference sequence). The CDR3 sequence is 15 residues long. With V trimmed by 7 bases and J by 5 bases, 4 bases remained unmatched. Full variable domain (rest looked up from reference TRBV19 and TRBJ2-2): DGGITQSPKYLFRKEGQNVTLSCEQNLNHDAMYWYRQDPGQGLRLIYYSQIVNDFQKGDIAEGYSVSREKKESFPLTVTSAQKNPTAFYLCASTSTSGGTGELFFGEGSRLTVL.

This clone has just one count. CDR3 amino acids: CACHLNTEAFF. The CDR3 nucleotides are TGTGCCTGCCACTTGAACACTGAAGCTTTCTTT. V gene TRBV30 combines with J gene TRBJ1-1; D is unresolved. V gave up 6 bases and J gave up 0 bases, with 5 bases separating them. Germline V gives CDR1 GTSNPN, CDR2 SVGIG (reference sequence). This CDR3 contains 11 residues.

This clone was counted between two and nine times. The chain recombines TRBV7-2 with TRBJ1-1; possibly TRBD1 for D (5 bases). The length of the CDR3 is 14 residues. CDR1 and CDR2 from the germline V gene are SGHTA and FQGNSA. V was pared by 0 bases and J by 3 bases, with 8 bases between. The CDR3 nucleotides are TGTGCCAGCAGCTTAGCGTCAGGGTACACTGAAGCTTTCTTT. Protein: CASSLASGYTEAFF.

The chain joins TRBV5-1 to TRBJ1-1; the D gene is possibly TRBD1 (6 bases). The CDR3 runs to 15 residues. CDR1 and CDR2 (germline): SGHRS, YFSETQ. V gave up 3 bases and J gave up 3 bases, with 15 bases separating them. This chain's CDR3 is CASSSKGGRDTEAFF. The DNA of the CDR3 is TGCGCCAGCAGCTCCAAAGGGGGTAGGGACACTGAAGCTTTCTTT.

This clone has only one observation. The chain is built from TRBV6-2 or TRBV6-3 and TRBJ2-2; 16 positions agree with TRBD2. The CDR3 covers 21 residues. In germline, CDR1 is MNHEY, CDR2 SVGEGT. Losses at the gene ends were 6 bases for V and 0 bases for J; bases not matched to a gene: 13. The CDR3 region has the DNA TGTGCCAGCAGCCCAAGGGGACTAGCGGGGGGGCCTCAATCGAACACCGGGGAGCTGTTTTTT. It encodes CASSPRGLAGGPQSNTGELFF.

This chain uses TRBV15 with TRBJ1-2; weak D call: TRBD1 (6 bases). The CDR3 loop spans 15 amino acids. Looked up from germline, CDR1 is LNHNV and CDR2 is YYDKDF (reference sequence). Trimming left V 5 bases short and J 7 bases short, with 20 bases between. The CDR3 sequence: CATSGRPSGAAGYTF. CDR3 in DNA: TGTGCCACCAGCGGGCGGCCGTCAGGGGCGGCTGGCTACACCTTC.

In this sample, this clone turned up once. This chain uses TRBV2 with TRBJ1-1; D perhaps matches TRBD1 (6 bases). The length of the CDR3 is 14 residues. Trimming removed 5 bases at V and 1 base at J, with 11 bases between. Germline V CDR1 and CDR2: SNHLY, FYNNEI. The CDR3 here is CASSRDTANTEAFF. In DNA, the CDR3 is TGTGCCAGCAGTAGGGACACCGCGAACACTGAAGCTTTCTTT.

The rearrangement joins TRBV27 to TRBJ1-2; D is uncertain. Per germline, CDR1 MNHEY and CDR2 SMNVEV (reference sequence). Trimming stripped 6 bases from V and 3 bases from J, with 14 bases between. The CDR3 extends over 14 amino acids. The CDR3 sequence: CASSPAQEYYGYTF. In nucleotides, the CDR3 is TGTGCCAGCAGCCCCGCTCAGGAATACTATGGCTACACCTTC.

The V call is TRBV6-2 or TRBV6-3, the J call TRBJ1-1; D not resolved. The germline gives CDR1 MNHEY, CDR2 SVGEGT. The ends were cut back, 4 bases at V and 9 bases at J, with 18 bases in the middle. This CDR3 region has 14 residues. The CDR3 DNA sequence: TGTGCCAGCAGTTTCTACGGGAACAATGAGAAAGCTTTCTTT. Translating gives CASSFYGNNEKAFF.

The rearrangement joins TRBV14 to TRBJ2-6; D may be TRBD2 (5 bases). Trimming cost V 0 bases and J 0 bases, with 12 bases left between them. Germline V lookup: CDR1 SGHDN, CDR2 FVKESK. The CDR3 has 18 amino acids. The CDR3: CASSQEGGGFSGANVLTF. In DNA, the CDR3 is TGTGCCAGCAGCCAAGAAGGCGGAGGTTTCTCTGGGGCCAACGTCCTGACTTTC.

The V and J genes are TRBV19 and TRBJ2-1, with 8 bases fitting TRBD2. V trimming: 7 bases; J trimming: 12 bases; junction bases outside the gene matches: 11. The CDR3 covers 13 residues. Germline CDR1 and CDR2: LNHDA and SQIVND (reference sequence). CDR3 in DNA: TGTGCCAGTACCCCAAACCGGCTAGCGGGGCAGTTCTTC. This gives the protein CASTPNRLAGQFF.

The chain carries TRBV18 and TRBJ2-2; D is undetermined. Deletions cut 4 bases from V and 0 bases from J, with 12 bases between. CDR1 and CDR2 from the germline V gene are KGHSH and LQKENI. The CDR3 consists of 16 residues. The CDR3: CASSQREHTNTGELFF. CDR3 sequence (DNA): TGTGCCAGCTCACAGCGCGAACATACGAACACCGGGGAGCTGTTTTTT.

The chain recombines TRBV10-3 with TRBJ1-1; TRBD1 agrees at 9 bases. The CDR3 covers 17 residues. Germline values: CDR1 ENHRY, CDR2 SYGVKD. The trim removed 3 bases at V and 1 base at J, leaving 9 bases unmatched. The CDR3: CAISDHLGQGGNTEAFF. CDR3 coding DNA: TGTGCCATCAGTGATCATCTGGGACAGGGAGGGAACACTGAAGCTTTCTTT.

V gene TRBV29-1 combines with J gene TRBJ1-4, with D possibly being TRBD1 (6 bases). This CDR3 is 12 amino acids long. From germline, CDR1 is SQVTM and CDR2 ANQGSEA. V was trimmed by 5 bases and J by 7 bases, leaving 11 bases between them. For the CDR3, the DNA is TGCAGCGTTAAACAGGGAACTGAAAAACTGTTTTTT. Amino acid sequence: CSVKQGTEKLFF.

The chain couples TRBV6-6 to TRBJ1-3; maybe TRBD1 (6 bases). V lost 4 bases to trimming and J lost 4 bases, with 17 bases between them. Germline values: CDR1 MNHNY, CDR2 SVGAGI (reference sequence). This CDR3 has 16 amino acids. The CDR3 here is CASSSPDRLLGNTIYF. CDR3 coding DNA: TGTGCCAGCAGTTCTCCCGACAGGCTACTCGGAAACACCATATATTTT.

This chain links TRBV7-6 with TRBJ2-3, with D tentatively TRBD2 (6 bases). The germline CDR1 and CDR2 sequences are SGHVS and FNYEAQ. This CDR3 is built from 19 residues. V was cut by 5 bases and J by 1 base, with 25 bases left in between. This CDR3 reads CASSPKPRGSWQGTDTQYF. In nucleotides, the CDR3 is TGTGCCAGCAGCCCCAAGCCGCGGGGTTCGTGGCAGGGCACAGATACGCAGTATTTT. The entire variable domain, with the rest obtained from reference TRBV7-6 and TRBJ2-3, is as follows: GAGVSQSPRYKVTKRGQDVALRCDPISGHVSLYWYRQALGQGPEFLTYFNYEAQQDKSGLPNDRFSAERPEGSISTLTIQRTEQRDSAMYRCASSPKPRGSWQGTDTQYFGPGTRLTVL.

The chain uses TRBV27 and TRBJ2-7; 7 nucleotides match TRBD2. The J segment lost 5 bases and the V segment lost 1 base, leaving 5 bases of the junction unmatched. The V gene's germline CDR1 is MNHEY and CDR2 SMNVEV (reference sequence). The CDR3 loop spans 14 amino acids. The CDR3 DNA reads TGTGCCAGCAGTTTATGGCGGGGGAAGGACGAGCAGTACTTC. Encoded protein: CASSLWRGKDEQYF.

The chain uses TRBV6-5 and TRBJ2-6; D is possibly TRBD1 (5 bases). The V gene's germline CDR1 is MNHEY and CDR2 SVGAGI. The CDR3 extends over 15 amino acids. The V end lost 2 bases, the J end lost 2 bases, and 7 bases lay between the germline ends. The CDR3 DNA sequence: TGTGCCAGCAGTTACAGGGGCCCTGGGGCCAACGTCCTGACTTTC. It yields the protein CASSYRGPGANVLTF.

The CDR3 DNA reads as TGTGCCAGCAGTTCTCAAGAGACCCAGTACTTC. Protein product: CASSSQETQYF. The chain joins TRBV12-3 or TRBV12-4 to TRBJ2-5; D call uncertain. CDR3 length equals 11 residues. The V gene lost 4 bases and the J gene lost 2 bases, with 2 bases spanning the gap.

Details on this clone: The junction and the germline gene differ at one end; a read error may be behind it. J is TRBJ1-6 and V is TRBV2, with D possibly matching TRBD1 (5 bases). The germline V gene has CDR1 SNHLY and CDR2 FYNNEI. The CDR3 sequence is 15 residues long. CDR3 nucleotides: TGTGCCAGCAATGAACAACAGGCGTATAATTCACCCCTCCACTTT. Translating gives CASNEQQAYNSPLHF.

The chain joins TRBV19 to TRBJ1-6; D uncertain. This CDR3 has 14 amino acids. Trimming shortened V by 4 bases and J by 7 bases, and 11 bases separated the two germline ends. Per germline, CDR1 LNHDA and CDR2 SQIVND (reference sequence). CDR3: CASSTTISNSPLHF. The CDR3 bases are TGTGCCAGTAGTACCACTATATCCAATTCACCCCTCCACTTT.

The V gene is TRBV11-3, the J gene TRBJ2-5; 7 positions agree with TRBD2. The length of the CDR3 is 13 residues. The V and J ends lost 7 bases and 5 bases, in that order; junction bases with no gene match: 7. From germline, CDR1 is SGHNT and CDR2 YENEEA. The CDR3 here is CASTAREWETQYF. For the CDR3, the DNA is TGTGCCAGCACCGCGCGGGAGTGGGAGACCCAGTACTTC. Supplemented by reference TRBV11-3 and TRBJ2-5, the full variable domain reads EAGVVQSPRYKIIEKKQPVAFWCNPISGHNTLYWYLQNLGQGPELLIRYENEEAVDDSQLPKDRFSAERLKGVDSTLKIQPAELGDSAVYLCASTAREWETQYFGPGTRLLVL.